The clone carrying this TCR beta chain was observed many times. The data are from a study of T cells in Graves' hyperthyroidism and ophthalmopathy. Researchers amplified the TCR beta CDR3 regions from RNA transcripts. The HTBI primer set was used in a first-round RT-PCR of the TCR CDR3. Using its own MiXCR run on the multiplex PCR reads, TCRdb lists one record per CDR3 protein. The table lists about 320,000 distinct CDR3 sequences, over 15% of them singletons. This CDR3 spans 13 amino acids. V lost 5 bases, J lost 7 bases, and 7 bases stayed unmatched. The germline V gene has CDR1 MNHEY and CDR2 SMNVEV (reference sequence).

The source material was blood. The chain joins TRBV27 to TRBJ1-2; 7 bases align to TRBD1. This sequence was found in a man under 40 with Graves' hyperthyroidism. For the CDR3, the DNA is TGTGCCAGCAGTCGGGACAGAGGGTCTGGCTACACCTTC. It specifies CASSRDRGSGYTF.